The rows below give T cell receptor beta chains drawn from one sample of a study of response to subunit inactivated influenza vaccine. TCRdb re-called the RT-PCR reads with MiXCR, one entry per CDR3 protein. The sample has 300,000 to 350,000 distinct CDR3 sequences; 21% are singletons. The sample here was PBMCs from blood, taken about 20 months after vaccination. Receptors were obtained from a man aged 50-75 years who received an inactivated influenza vaccine. CDR3s leave out the opening cysteine and the closing phenylalanine or tryptophan.

ASSLAREKVNGYT	TRBV5-6	TRBJ1-2
ASSPPQGGHGYT	TRBV5-1	TRBJ1-2
SVGAGGYNEQF	TRBV29-1	TRBJ2-1
ASSWTGRAGTEAF	TRBV6-5	TRBJ1-1
SASLSTDTQY	TRBV20-1	TRBJ2-3
ASSRLGTEAF	TRBV3-1	TRBJ1-1
ASSQTGGLDGYT	TRBV19	TRBJ1-2
ASSQYTAGMNTEAF	TRBV4-2	TRBJ1-1
ASSLVGGDTQY	TRBV11-3	TRBJ2-3
ASSRQGAGEKLF	TRBV14	TRBJ1-4
ASSPWAGANVLT	TRBV28	TRBJ2-6
ASSVVASGSWGNEQF	TRBV9	TRBJ2-1
ASSLAPTGVGNEQF	TRBV7-2	TRBJ2-1
ASSQGGQGEDIQY	TRBV4-2	TRBJ2-4
AGRGLITGELF	TRBV6-6	TRBJ2-2
ASSYTLKQGARTEAF	TRBV6-2/TRBV6-3	TRBJ1-1
ASQGLYNSPLH	TRBV12-3/TRBV12-4	TRBJ1-6
ASSFSWDRGVFKGSPLH	TRBV7-8	TRBJ1-6
ATAGGWREKLF	TRBV15	TRBJ1-4
SARPGSLKTQY	TRBV20-1	TRBJ2-5
ATSDGRGPDTEAF	TRBV24-1	TRBJ1-1
ATSDFVDEQF	TRBV24-1	TRBJ2-1
ASSLNGGGNQPQH	TRBV5-1	TRBJ1-5
ASRHPGRDRGLGGYT	TRBV12-2	TRBJ1-2
SANGQIANGYT	TRBV20-1	TRBJ1-2
ASSPLGETQY	TRBV12-3/TRBV12-4	TRBJ2-5
SARSRLSTDTQY	TRBV20-1	TRBJ2-3
ASRTTGTGNTIY	TRBV28	TRBJ1-3
ASSLVVGTNNEQF	TRBV7-2	TRBJ2-1
ASSTSPRGANNEQF	TRBV7-6	TRBJ2-1
SVEVSGGNTDTQY	TRBV29-1	TRBJ2-3
ASSVGTSDTQY	TRBV19	TRBJ2-3
SANPGLASHEQY	TRBV20-1	TRBJ2-7
ASSASSETAGGETQY	TRBV12-3/TRBV12-4	TRBJ2-5
ASSLAGTTYEQY	TRBV5-1	TRBJ2-7
AISESWEQY	TRBV10-3	TRBJ2-7
ASSESGTHGNTIY	TRBV25-1	TRBJ1-3
ASSQYRGNEKLF	TRBV3-1	TRBJ1-4
SARDFGRYTEAF	TRBV20-1	TRBJ1-1
ASSLSAGWNTEAF	TRBV5-1	TRBJ1-1
ASSPARTGNYEQY	TRBV4-1	TRBJ2-7
ASTLGYGYT	TRBV7-2	TRBJ1-2
ASSLNRRGSSGNTIY	TRBV7-8	TRBJ1-3
ASSFREGGSPLH	TRBV5-1	TRBJ1-6
SARGGEHYGYT	TRBV20-1	TRBJ1-2
ASSLTTASLAGTQVQY	TRBV11-2	TRBJ2-7
SARDTRSARGYGYT	TRBV20-1	TRBJ1-2
AISESKQRSNSPLH	TRBV10-3	TRBJ1-6
ASRGTGLEQY	TRBV28	TRBJ2-7
ASSQGRSYNEKLF	TRBV3-1	TRBJ1-4
ASMKMSGSSRLFTSKAGANVLT	TRBV25-1	TRBJ2-6
ASSFGSPRSNQPQH	TRBV12-3/TRBV12-4	TRBJ1-5
ASSGRTSGRTDTQY	TRBV7-2	TRBJ2-3
ASSLGTGTFYEQY	TRBV12-3/TRBV12-4	TRBJ2-7
ASSSTGTASNQPQH	TRBV7-2	TRBJ1-5